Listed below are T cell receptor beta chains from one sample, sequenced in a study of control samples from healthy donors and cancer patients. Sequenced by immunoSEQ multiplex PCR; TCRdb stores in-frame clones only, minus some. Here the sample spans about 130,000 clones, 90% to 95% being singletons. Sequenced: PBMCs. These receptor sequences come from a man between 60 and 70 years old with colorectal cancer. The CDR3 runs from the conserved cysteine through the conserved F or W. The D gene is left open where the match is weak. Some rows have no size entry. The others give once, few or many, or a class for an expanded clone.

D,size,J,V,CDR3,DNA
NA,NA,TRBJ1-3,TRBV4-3,CASSQDFGAFSGNTIYF,TGCGCCAGCAGCCAAGATTTCGGGGCCTTCTCTGGAAACACCATATATTTT
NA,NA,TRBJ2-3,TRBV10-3,CAISASTETDTQYF,TGTGCCATCAGTGCGTCTACGGAGACAGATACGCAGTATTTT
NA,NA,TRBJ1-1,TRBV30,CAWDPGANTEAFF,TGTGCCTGGGACCCAGGGGCGAACACTGAAGCTTTCTTT
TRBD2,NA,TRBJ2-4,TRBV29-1,CSVQTGGTSGGPKNIQYF,TGCAGCGTTCAAACCGGGGGTACTAGCGGGGGACCCAAAAACATTCAGTACTTC
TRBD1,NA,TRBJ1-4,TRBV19,CASAGTANEKLFF,TGTGCCAGCGCCGGGACAGCTAATGAAAAACTGTTTTTT
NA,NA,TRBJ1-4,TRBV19,CASTPGVGGATNEKLFF,TGTGCCAGTACACCGGGAGTTGGGGGTGCAACTAATGAAAAACTGTTTTTT
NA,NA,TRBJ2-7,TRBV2,CASSSEGTSTYEQYF,TGTGCCAGCAGCTCGGAGGGGACGTCCACCTACGAGCAGTACTTC
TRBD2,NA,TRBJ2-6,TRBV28,CASSLGGVWSEANVLTF,TGTGCCAGCAGTTTGGGGGGGGTCTGGTCGGAGGCCAACGTCCTGACTTTC
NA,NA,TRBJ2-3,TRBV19,CASGGTAGADTQYF,TGTGCCAGCGGGGGGACAGCGGGGGCAGATACGCAGTATTTT
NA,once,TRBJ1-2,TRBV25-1,CASSEGSNGYTF,TGTGCCAGCAGTGAAGGGTCTAATGGCTACACCTTC
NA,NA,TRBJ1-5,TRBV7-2,CASSLGGYGNQPQHF,TGTGCCAGCAGCCTGGGTGGGTATGGCAATCAGCCCCAGCATTTT
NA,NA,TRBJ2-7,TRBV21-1,CASSKRHRGAEQYF,TGTGCCAGCAGCAAGCGGCACAGGGGCGCCGAGCAGTACTTC
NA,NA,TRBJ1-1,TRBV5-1,CASSSARQEMNTEAFF,TGCGCCAGCAGCTCAGCTCGACAGGAAATGAACACTGAAGCTTTCTTT
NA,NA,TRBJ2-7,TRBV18,CASSPPLRGYEQYF,TGTGCCAGCTCACCACCGTTACGGGGCTACGAGCAGTACTTC
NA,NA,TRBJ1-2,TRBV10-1,CASSESGNRAGGYTF,TGCGCCAGCAGTGAGTCGGGCAACAGGGCCGGGGGCTACACCTTC
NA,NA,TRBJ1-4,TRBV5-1,CASSLTGYARPGATTNEKLFF,TGCGCCAGCAGCTTGACGGGTTACGCACGCCCGGGCGCCACAACTAATGAAAAACTGTTTTTT
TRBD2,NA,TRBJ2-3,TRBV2,CASSLAGEATDTQYF,TGTGCCAGCAGTTTAGCGGGGGAAGCCACAGATACGCAGTATTTT
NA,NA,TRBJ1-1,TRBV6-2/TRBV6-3,CASSDFLYPSGVKTEAFF,TGTGCCAGCAGCGATTTTTTGTACCCTTCAGGGGTCAAAACTGAAGCTTTCTTT
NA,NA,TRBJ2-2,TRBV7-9,CASSLHVGRGNTGELFF,TGTGCCAGCAGCTTACATGTTGGCAGGGGGAACACCGGGGAGCTGTTTTTT
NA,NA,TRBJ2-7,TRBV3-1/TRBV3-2,CASSQDRAPRVYEQYF,TGTGCCAGCAGCCAAGATCGGGCGCCGAGGGTGTACGAGCAGTACTTC
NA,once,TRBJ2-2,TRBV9,CASSVAAAVNTGELFF,TGTGCCAGCAGCGTAGCAGCTGCGGTAAACACCGGGGAGCTGTTTTTT
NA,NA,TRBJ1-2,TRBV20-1,CSATDGYGYTF,TGCAGTGCTACGGATGGATATGGCTACACCTTC
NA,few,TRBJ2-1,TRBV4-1,CASSQDQHGSSYNEQFF,TGCGCCAGCAGCCAAGATCAACACGGGAGCTCCTACAATGAGCAGTTCTTC
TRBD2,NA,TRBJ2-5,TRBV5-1,CASSTGTSGGQETQYF,TGCGCCAGCAGCACCGGGACTAGCGGGGGACAAGAGACCCAGTACTTC
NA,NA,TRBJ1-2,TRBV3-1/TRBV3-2,CASSQARQANYGYTF,TGTGCCAGCAGCCAGGCCCGGCAGGCTAACTATGGCTACACCTTC
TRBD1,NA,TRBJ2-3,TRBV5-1,CSSGTGYADTQYF,TGCTCTTCCGGGACAGGGTATGCAGATACGCAGTATTTT
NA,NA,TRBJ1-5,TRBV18,CASSPGDGSNQPQHF,TGTGCCAGCTCACCAGGAGACGGGAGCAATCAGCCCCAGCATTTT
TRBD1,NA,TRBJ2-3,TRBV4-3,CASSQTRGRPTDTQYF,TGCGCCAGCAGCCAAACTAGGGGGCGGCCCACAGATACGCAGTATTTT